This T cell receptor (beta chain) comes out of a study of vaccination effects on CD4 cells after COVID-19. To note about this clone: Its target is not known.

The data were produced by immunoSEQ multiplex PCR, yet TCRdb's version contains in-frame clones alone and is incomplete. The sample holds tens of thousands of clones, 73% seen once. Antigen-specific CD4+ T cells were expanded (with viral peptide pools) by the ViraFEST assay ahead of sequencing. The authors isolated CD4+ T cells after about eleven days of culture. Two doses of BNT162b2 or mRNA-1273 vaccine were administered to participants. Having tested negative for nucleocapsid antibodies, the vaccine recipients showed no prior SARS-CoV-2 infection. IL-2 at about 10 IU/ml and peptides at about 10 ug/ml were added to cultured PBMC, two million per well. Germline V lookup: CDR1 LNHNV, CDR2 YYDKDF (reference sequence). After removal of 0 bases from V and 2 bases from J, the junction contained 5 bases not matched to a gene. This CDR3 spans 17 amino acids.

The clonotype was recovered from a human donor who received a COVID-19 vaccine. The chain is built from TRBV15 and TRBJ2-7, with 12 bases lining up with TRBD2. Sequencing used CD4+ T cells from PBMCs cultured with SARS-CoV-2 spike peptides, obtained after COVID-19 vaccination. CDR3 nucleotides: TGTGCCACCAGCAGAGAACGGGCTAGCGGGAGGGCCTACGAGCAGTACTTC. It translates to CATSRERASGRAYEQYF. The full variable domain, completed using reference TRBV15 and TRBJ2-7, is DAMVIQNPRYQVTQFGKPVTLSCSQTLNHNVMYWYQQKSSQAPKLLFHYYDKDFNNEADTPDNFQSRRPNTSFCFLDIRSPGLGDTAMYLCATSRERASGRAYEQYFGPGTRLTVT.